The T cell receptor (beta chain) described here comes from a study of cytomegalovirus exposure and HLA in healthy donors. Study-wide findings and caveats: Presence/absence analyses assumed roughly uniform sequencing depth across donors, which may not hold. Reportedly, TCR beta sequences accurately predicted HLA-A and HLA-B alleles in most subjects. The number of N-insertions in an Asian-associated ancestry cluster was reportedly below the approximately 680-donor mean in a later analysis.

The primer mix had 60 Vbeta and 13 Jbeta primers. The protocol was immunoSEQ multiplex PCR, while the TCRdb copy is restricted to in-frame clones and leaves out a portion. The profile shows roughly 200,000 clones, about four fifths of them singletons. Remarks on this clone: The antigen is undetermined.

The V end was cut by 0 bases, the J end by 3 bases, with 19 bases between. From germline, CDR1 is SGDLS and CDR2 YYNGEE. CDR3 length: 17 residues. Everyone who donated was a healthy bone marrow donor. The TCR originated in a woman aged 25 to 39 in good health and CMV-seropositive. The chain has TRBV9 and TRBJ2-7; TRBD2 is a possible D gene (6 bases). Specimen: PBMCs. DNA of the CDR3: TGTGCCAGCAGCGTAGGACTAGTTACCGATGGATTCTACGAGCAGTACTTC. The encoded protein is CASSVGLVTDGFYEQYF.